The following is a T cell receptor (beta chain) sequence with its context. Germline V CDR1 and CDR2: SGHAT, FQNNGV. The CDR3 contains 14 residues. Trimming shortened V by 6 bases and J by 5 bases, and 14 bases separated the two germline ends. This sample was taken from a study of cytomegalovirus exposure and HLA in healthy donors. Using immunoSEQ multiplex PCR, the repertoire was profiled, and TCRdb retains in-frame clones only, with some absent. The sample carries approximately 100,000 clones, almost 90% recorded once. This receptor was obtained from a young woman in good health and CMV-seronegative. This rearrangement joins TRBV11-2 to TRBJ2-1, with D possibly being TRBD1 (6 bases). The material sequenced was PBMCs. The CDR3 loop is CASRFDRLHNEQFF. The DNA of the CDR3 is TGTGCCAGCAGGTTCGACAGGCTGCACAATGAGCAGTTCTTC. Together with reference TRBV11-2 and TRBJ2-1, the CDR3 gives the full variable domain: EAGVAQSPRYKIIEKRQSVAFWCNPISGHATLYWYQQILGQGPKLLIQFQNNGVVDDSQLPKDRFSAERLKGVDSTLKIQPAKLEDSAVYLCASRFDRLHNEQFFGPGTRLTVL.